This T cell receptor beta chain was identified in a study of T-cell memory formation after mild COVID-19. This CDR3 is built from 14 residues. The V end lost 1 base, the J end lost 10 bases, and 11 bases lay between the germline ends. This clonotype has a count of ten or more. The antigen is not known. General study results and limits: Prior to infection, memory already included some responding clones, suggesting cross-reactive memory joined. CD4+ contracting clones were mainly CM and EM; CD8+ ones, EMRA. There was a balanced CD4/CD8 profile in clones contracting day 15 to 85, and later expanders leaned CD4+.

TCRdb called the 5' RACE reads again in MiXCR, with one record for every CDR3 protein. This sample has 120,000 to 150,000 distinct CDR3 sequences, with 6% to 6.5% found just once. The sequenced sample consisted of PBMCs or a T cell subset sorted from them (not recorded which). This receptor was identified in an adult woman who had mild COVID-19 (a few samples of this study predate the infection). Cell type and time point are not known. J is TRBJ1-6 and V is TRBV12-3 or TRBV12-4, with D hard to call. CDR3 in DNA: TGTGCCAGCAGTTTAGTTATTTCCACCTCACCCCTCCACTTT. It yields the protein CASSLVISTSPLHF.